This T cell receptor (beta chain) emerged from a study of Ad26.COV2.S vaccination and SARS-CoV-2 variants. Using immunoSEQ multiplex PCR, the repertoire was profiled, and TCRdb retains in-frame clones only, with some absent. The data contain about 390,000 clones, around 92% of them singletons. This CDR3 comprises 15 residues. Trimming removed 2 bases from V and 4 bases from J; junction bases left unmatched: 7. Per the germline V gene, CDR1 is MNHEY and CDR2 is SVGAGI. As to treatment: 15 to 20 received Ad26.COV2.S at low or high dose, single or two shots; roughly 5 received placebo; per-sample allocation not given. Sampling was performed 63 days after the first vaccine or placebo injection.

The specimen comprised peripheral blood, sampled in a trial of Ad26.COV2.S vaccine versus placebo. V gene TRBV6-5 combines with J gene TRBJ2-5; 7 nucleotides match TRBD1. The origin of this receptor is a person aged 18 to 59 who received the Ad26.COV2.S COVID-19 vaccine or a placebo. The CDR3 loop reads CASSYSEGAAETQYF. CDR3 nucleotides: TGTGCCAGCAGTTACAGTGAGGGGGCGGCAGAGACCCAGTACTTC.